This record concerns one TCR beta chain sequence. The J segment lost 7 bases and the V segment lost 5 bases, leaving 9 bases of the junction unmatched. Per the germline V gene, CDR1 is SNHLY and CDR2 is FYNNEI. This CDR3 is 15 amino acids long. Clones were read by immunoSEQ multiplex PCR, and TCRdb kept only the in-frame ones, dropping some. Counted here are hundreds of thousands of clones, roughly 88% occurring once; the ten biggest clones make up 1.4%. This sample is part of a study of blood T cell repertoires in COVID-19. Study summary: T cells, B-cell-depleted T cells, or PBMCs supplied cDNA or gDNA.

Sequencing was done on a sample of peripheral blood. V is TRBV2 and J is TRBJ1-5; 9 bases fit TRBD1. The receptor comes from a woman aged 30 to 39 with active or convalescent COVID-19. The CDR3 DNA follows: TGTGCCAGCAGTAGCGGGACAGGGCCGGGACAGCCCCAGCATTTT. It specifies CASSSGTGPGQPQHF.